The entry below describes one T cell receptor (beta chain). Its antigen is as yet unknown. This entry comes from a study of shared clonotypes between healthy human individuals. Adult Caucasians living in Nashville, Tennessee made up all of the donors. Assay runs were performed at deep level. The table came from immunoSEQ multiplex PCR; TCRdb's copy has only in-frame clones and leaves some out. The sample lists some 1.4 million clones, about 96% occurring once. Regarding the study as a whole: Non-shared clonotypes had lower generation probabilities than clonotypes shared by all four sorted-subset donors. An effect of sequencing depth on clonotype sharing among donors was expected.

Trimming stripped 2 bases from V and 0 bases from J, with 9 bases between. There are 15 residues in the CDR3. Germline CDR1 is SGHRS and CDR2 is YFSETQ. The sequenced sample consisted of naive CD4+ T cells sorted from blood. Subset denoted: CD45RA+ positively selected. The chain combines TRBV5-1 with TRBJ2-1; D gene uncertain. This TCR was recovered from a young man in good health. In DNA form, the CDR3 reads TGCGCCAGCAGCTTTAATACAGACTCCTACAATGAGCAGTTCTTC. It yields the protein CASSFNTDSYNEQFF.